This TCR beta chain was recorded in a study of Graves' ophthalmopathy and Graves' hyperthyroidism. This CDR3 is built from 13 residues. V was pared by 6 bases and J by 5 bases, with 4 bases of the junction left unmatched. Germline V gene data show CDR1 as MNHEY and CDR2 as SVGAGI. Each donor who had ophthalmopathy showed moderate-to-severe activity, a CAS of ≥3, a NOSPECS of ≥4, and a duration under 3 months. Diagnosis was based on clinical symptoms, serum thyroxine, TRAb, thyroid ultrasound and orbital computed tomography. Overall study results and limits: Forecasting of ophthalmopathy progression by the model achieved about 69% sensitivity and less than 80% specificity.

Amplifying from RNA transcripts, the study obtained TCR beta CDR3 regions. HTBI primers primed a first-round RT-PCR, and a second-round multiplex PCR followed. In TCRdb, the multiplex PCR reads were re-called with MiXCR into one record per CDR3 protein. Here the sample spans approximately 150,000 distinct CDR3 sequences, just under 40% being singletons. This clonotype was counted ten times or more. Antigen: not known. The chain employs TRBV6-5 and TRBJ1-1; 9 bases map to TRBD1. Source material: peripheral blood. The sequence derives from a young man with Graves' ophthalmopathy. In DNA form, the CDR3 reads TGTGCCAGCAGGCGGGACAGGGTAACTGAAGCTTTCTTT. Its protein product is CASRRDRVTEAFF.